The 21 T cell receptor beta chains presented below share a single source sample, sequenced in a study of cytomegalovirus exposure and HLA in healthy donors. This table comes from immunoSEQ multiplex PCR, and its TCRdb copy is limited to in-frame clones, with some not included. The sample contains approximately 140,000 clones, about nine tenths of which appear only once. The specimen was PBMCs. These receptors were collected from a man younger than 35 in good health and CMV-seronegative.

V is TRBV5-1 and J is TRBJ1-2; D might be TRBD1 (6 bases). Germline V lookup: CDR1 SGHRS, CDR2 YFSETQ. V was shortened by 0 bases and J by 8 bases, with 17 bases between the two germline ends. The CDR3 runs 15 residues. The CDR3 reads CASSLGGGPASGYTF. The CDR3 DNA sequence: TGCGCCAGCAGCTTGGGCGGGGGCCCGGCGAGCGGCTACACCTTC.

The rearrangement links TRBV5-1 to TRBJ2-1; 10 nucleotides line up with TRBD1. The germline V gene has CDR1 SGHRS and CDR2 YFSETQ. The CDR3 has 16 residues. V shed 2 bases, J shed 4 bases, and the junction held 6 bases outside the gene matches. In nucleotides, the CDR3 is TGCGCCAGCAGCTTTGGGACAGGGGCAGATTACAATGAGCAGTTCTTC. Encoded protein: CASSFGTGADYNEQFF.

The rearrangement uses TRBV7-8 and TRBJ2-1, with D perhaps matching TRBD1 (6 bases). CDR1 is SGHVS and CDR2 is FQNEAQ in the germline V gene. The germline V and J ends were trimmed by 4 bases and 9 bases, with 13 bases remaining between them. The CDR3 totals 13 residues. Here the CDR3 DNA reads TGTGCCAGCAGCTCCGACAGAGGGGGTGAGCAGTTCTTC. Amino acid sequence: CASSSDRGGEQFF.

The chain joins TRBV19 to TRBJ1-2, with D unresolved. Germline V gene lookup returns CDR1 LNHDA and CDR2 SQIVND (reference sequence). Trimming pared 3 bases from V and 4 bases from J, leaving 21 bases between. The CDR3 has 17 residues. The CDR3 here is CASSILGVSPPGYGYTF. CDR3 nucleotide sequence: TGTGCCAGTAGTATTTTAGGAGTTTCTCCACCTGGCTATGGCTACACCTTC.

J is TRBJ2-6 and V is TRBV10-1, with D possibly matching TRBD2 (6 bases). The V end lost 4 bases, the J end lost 2 bases, and 9 bases lay between the germline ends. Germline CDR1 and CDR2: WNHNN and SYGVQD (reference sequence). The CDR3 totals 15 residues. In nucleotides, the CDR3 is TGCGCCAGCAGTGGAGGGGAGGCTGGGGCCAACGTCCTGACTTTC. Its translation: CASSGGEAGANVLTF.

The chain has TRBV29-1 and TRBJ2-5, with 10 bases that match TRBD1. The CDR3 is 14 amino acids. The J segment lost 2 bases and the V segment lost 3 bases, leaving 3 bases of the junction unmatched. CDR1 is SQVTM and CDR2 is ANQGSEA in the germline V gene. CDR3 sequence: CSVDRDRGQETQYF. The CDR3 bases are TGCAGCGTTGACCGGGACAGGGGTCAAGAGACCCAGTACTTC.

V is TRBV18 and J is TRBJ1-1; tentatively, D is TRBD1 (5 bases). With 8 bases removed from V and 5 bases from J, the gap between germline ends came to 12 bases. Per the germline V gene, CDR1 is KGHSH and CDR2 is LQKENI. CDR3 size: 12 residues. CDR3 loop: CASRSGGTEAFF. For the CDR3, the DNA is TGTGCCAGCAGATCGGGGGGGACTGAAGCTTTCTTT.

The V call is TRBV14, the J call TRBJ2-7, with unresolved D. Germline V gene data show CDR1 as SGHDN and CDR2 as FVKESK. The CDR3 loop spans 17 amino acids. V was shortened by 1 base and J by 1 base, with 17 bases between the two germline ends. CDR3 nucleotide sequence: TGTGCCAGCAGCCAAGGTGGCGGTCGTAGAGGATCCTACGAGCAGTACTTC. Translation: CASSQGGGRRGSYEQYF.

This rearrangement joins TRBV4-1 to TRBJ2-1, with 9 bases identical to TRBD1. Germline trimming cut 4 bases from V and 8 bases from J; bases unmatched to any gene: 18. Germline loops: CDR1 MGHRA, CDR2 YSYEKL. This CDR3 has 18 residues. The CDR3 nucleotides are TGCGCCAGCAGCCTTCTTAAGACCACCGGGACAGGGCAGCATGAGCAGTTCTTC. It yields the protein CASSLLKTTGTGQHEQFF.

The chain has TRBV7-2 and TRBJ2-2, with 12 bases fitting TRBD2. The germline V gene encodes CDR1 SGHTA and CDR2 FQGNSA. The CDR3 totals 18 residues. V lost 4 bases, J lost 4 bases, and 10 bases stayed unmatched. The CDR3 sequence: CASSSRLAGGRATGELFF. The CDR3 DNA reads as TGTGCCAGCAGCTCACGGCTAGCGGGGGGGCGTGCCACCGGGGAGCTGTTTTTT. The variable domain in full, completed from reference TRBV7-2 and TRBJ2-2, reads GAGVSQSPSNKVTEKGKDVELRCDPISGHTALYWYRQSLGQGLEFLIYFQGNSAPDKSGLPSDRFSAERTGGSVSTLTIQRTQQEDSAVYLCASSSRLAGGRATGELFFGEGSRLTVL.

V usage is TRBV6-5 and J usage is TRBJ1-2; maybe TRBD1 (6 bases). Germline V gives CDR1 MNHEY, CDR2 SVGAGI. V gave up 3 bases and J gave up 6 bases, with 20 bases separating them. The CDR3 runs to 16 residues. CDR3 coding DNA: TGTGCCAGCAGTTATCTCCCCACAGGGTCCCGAGATGGCTACACCTTC. This encodes CASSYLPTGSRDGYTF.

The V gene is TRBV19, the J gene TRBJ2-2, with a tentative D call TRBD1 (7 bases). Germline values: CDR1 LNHDA, CDR2 SQIVND (reference sequence). This CDR3 has 14 amino acids. Trimming removed 6 bases at V and 4 bases at J, with 12 bases between. Here the CDR3 reads CASREGARTGELFF. CDR3 bases: TGTGCCAGTAGGGAGGGGGCGCGCACCGGGGAGCTGTTTTTT.

The chain couples TRBV6-1 to TRBJ1-5; D is undetermined. From germline, CDR1 is MNHNS and CDR2 SASEGT. V shed 4 bases and J shed 0 bases, with 10 bases lying between them. The CDR3 has 15 residues. The CDR3 sequence is CASSVVQASNQPQHF. CDR3 sequence (DNA): TGTGCCAGCAGTGTCGTGCAGGCTAGCAATCAGCCCCAGCATTTT.

The rearrangement joins TRBV7-9 to TRBJ2-3; a weak D match, TRBD2 (6 bases). V gave up 2 bases and J gave up 8 bases, with 11 bases separating them. The CDR3 has 13 amino acids. Germline V gene sequence: CDR1 SEHNR, CDR2 FQNEAQ (reference sequence). The CDR3 bases are TGTGCCAGCAGCTTAAGCCTGGGAGGTACGCAGTATTTT. This codes for CASSLSLGGTQYF.

The chain joins TRBV25-1 to TRBJ2-2, with 11 bases matching TRBD1. Germline CDR1 is MGHDK and CDR2 is SYGVNS. V dropped 2 bases and J dropped 6; count of bases not matched to a gene: 8. The CDR3 has 17 residues. The CDR3 DNA is TGTGCCAGCAGTGAAGTGACACCGGGACAGGGGGCCGGGGAGCTGTTTTTT. It is translated as CASSEVTPGQGAGELFF.

As for this clone: It is unclear where the CDR3 begins or ends on the DNA, so no DNA is shown, and the CDR3 is as TCRdb lists it. The chain has TRBV1 and TRBJ1-2; TRBD1 was called by the table and not checked on the DNA. TRBV1 is annotated as a pseudogene. The CDR3 is 16 residues long, ends included. The CDR3: CTSSQVWGRGNYGYTF.

This chain uses TRBV6-5 with TRBJ2-7; 10 bases map to TRBD1. With 0 bases clipped from V and 5 bases from J, the junction kept 7 bases outside the gene matches. The CDR3 has 16 residues. Germline V gene lookup returns CDR1 MNHEY and CDR2 SVGAGI. This CDR3 is CASSYSIGTGEDEQYF. CDR3 sequence (DNA): TGTGCCAGCAGTTACTCGATAGGGACAGGGGAGGACGAGCAGTACTTC.

The chain combines TRBV6-1 with TRBJ2-1; 9 positions match TRBD1. Per the germline V gene, CDR1 is MNHNS and CDR2 is SASEGT. V was clipped by 4 bases and J by 10 bases; unmatched bases: 8. The CDR3 is made up of 14 amino acids. Here the CDR3 DNA reads TGTGCCAGCAGTGCAATAAGGGACAGGGTCGAGCAGTTCTTC. It encodes CASSAIRDRVEQFF.

CDR3 residues: CASSSRDYGASGTYNEQFF. The CDR3 nucleotides are TGTGCCAGCAGTTCGAGGGATTATGGGGCTAGCGGTACCTACAATGAGCAGTTCTTC. V gene TRBV28 combines with J gene TRBJ2-1; TRBD2 agrees at 7 bases. CDR1 and CDR2 from the germline V gene are MDHEN and SYDVKM. V lost 4 bases to trimming and J lost 2 bases; unmatched junction nucleotides: 17. The CDR3 covers 19 residues.

The chain joins TRBV7-8 to TRBJ1-5, with 8 bases aligning to TRBD1. With 5 bases clipped from V and 4 bases from J, the junction kept 4 bases outside the gene matches. The CDR3 covers 14 residues. Germline CDR1 reads SGHVS; CDR2 reads FQNEAQ. The CDR3 DNA sequence: TGTGCCAGCAGCGAGGACAGGGCAAATCAGCCCCAGCATTTT. This sequence encodes CASSEDRANQPQHF.

The J gene is TRBJ1-4, the V gene TRBV6-5; D is possibly TRBD1 (6 bases). CDR1 MNHEY and CDR2 SVGAGI come from the germline V gene. The V and J ends lost 6 bases and 7 bases respectively, with 12 bases between them. The CDR3 runs to 13 residues. CDR3 amino acids: CASRLRGGEKLFF. CDR3 in DNA: TGTGCCAGCAGACTAAGGGGGGGTGAAAAACTGTTTTTT.